This T cell receptor (beta chain) came from a study of blood T cell repertoires in COVID-19. About the research overall: The samples span acute and convalescent COVID-19 from the United States, Italy and Spain. PBMCs, B-cell-depleted T cells, or T cells were the source of the cDNA or gDNA that made up the material.

V lost 4 bases, J lost 7 bases, and 4 bases stayed unmatched. The CDR3 runs 13 residues. The V gene's germline CDR1 is KGHSH and CDR2 LQKENI. As originally analysed: It was from reference gene primer amplification that nucleated cell counts were estimated. Profiled with immunoSEQ multiplex PCR; TCRdb holds only in-frame clones, not every one. D and trimming come from the DNA, and the V and J calls and clone size come from that table. Of 40,000 to 50,000 clones in the sample, 75% to 90% were seen once. The rearrangement joins TRBV18 to TRBJ2-7; 10 bases agree with TRBD1. Material: peripheral blood. This sequence was found in a human donor in a cohort sampled during active COVID-19. The CDR3 loop is CASSRGTGVEQYF. The CDR3 nucleotides read TGTGCCAGCTCACGTGGGACAGGGGTTGAGCAGTACTTC.